The 20 T cell receptor beta chains presented below share a single source sample, sequenced in a study of blood T cell repertoires in COVID-19. The protocol was immunoSEQ multiplex PCR, while the TCRdb copy is restricted to in-frame clones and leaves out a portion. This sample has about 130,000 clones, with approximately 90% found just once. The sequenced material came from peripheral blood. The receptors derive from a man in his 70s with active COVID-19.

The rearrangement uses TRBV10-3 and TRBJ2-2, with TRBD2 matching 12 bases. V lost 10 bases, J lost 6 bases, and 9 bases stayed unmatched. Germline CDR1 and CDR2: ENHRY and SYGVKD. The CDR3 totals 15 residues. As DNA, the CDR3 is TGTGCCACCATGAGACTAGCGGGAGAGGCCGGGGAGCTGTTTTTT. Its translation: CATMRLAGEAGELFF.

The chain couples TRBV7-2 to TRBJ2-5; no clear D. This CDR3 comprises 17 residues. The V gene's germline CDR1 is SGHTA and CDR2 FQGNSA. V lost 4 bases and J 0 bases, leaving 18 bases between the germline ends. The CDR3 nucleotides read TGTGCCAGCAGCTCCCCCCGCCTCGACTGGTACCAAGAGACCCAGTACTTC. Its protein product is CASSSPRLDWYQETQYF.

This chain joins TRBV20-1 and TRBJ1-1, with 8 positions matching TRBD1. V trimming: 3 bases; J trimming: 4 bases; junction bases outside the gene matches: 7. CDR3 length: 14 amino acids. Germline loops: CDR1 DFQATT, CDR2 SNEGSKA (reference sequence). CDR3 in amino acids: CSASTGQVATEAFF. CDR3 sequence (DNA): TGCAGTGCTAGTACGGGACAGGTCGCCACTGAAGCTTTCTTT.

The chain combines TRBV6-1 with TRBJ2-7; a weak D match, TRBD1 (5 bases). CDR3 length: 14 residues. Germline CDR1 is MNHNS and CDR2 is SASEGT. V was clipped by 0 bases and J by 3 bases, with 9 bases between them. In DNA form, the CDR3 reads TGTGCCAGCAGTGAAGCAGCAGGGTACTACGAGCAGTACTTC. It yields the protein CASSEAAGYYEQYF.

V is TRBV28 and J is TRBJ1-4; 7 positions match TRBD1. The V gene end was trimmed by 2 bases and the J gene end by 6 bases; junction bases not matched to a gene: 6. The CDR3 loop spans 15 amino acids. Germline CDR1 is MDHEN and CDR2 is SYDVKM. The CDR3 loop is CASSLPGGIYEKLFF. The CDR3 coding sequence is TGTGCCAGCAGTTTACCAGGGGGGATATATGAAAAACTGTTTTTT.

The chain recombines TRBV3-1 (or the pseudogene TRBV3-2) with TRBJ1-4, with TRBD1 identical over 8 bases. The CDR3 length is 19 residues. Germline V gives CDR1 LGHDT, CDR2 YNNKEL (reference sequence). V gave up 7 bases and J gave up 0 bases; unmatched junction bases: 16. CDR3 DNA: TGTGCCAGCATTACGGGCGGGGACAGGACCCTTGCAACTAATGAAAAACTGTTTTTT. This sequence encodes CASITGGDRTLATNEKLFF.

This chain uses TRBV7-2 with TRBJ1-6, with D hard to call. Germline V gives CDR1 SGHTA, CDR2 FQGNSA. This CDR3 contains 14 residues. The V gene lost 6 bases and the J gene lost 5 bases, with 11 bases spanning the gap. CDR3 protein: CASRIPRDNSPLHF. As DNA, the CDR3 is TGTGCCAGCAGAATCCCTAGAGATAATTCACCCCTCCACTTT.

This clone was detected only once. J is TRBJ2-7 and V is TRBV11-2, with 9 bases lining up with TRBD2. Germline V CDR1 and CDR2: SGHAT, FQNNGV. Trimming took 4 bases from V and 2 from J; bases not matched to a gene: 6. The CDR3 length is 15 residues. CDR3 in DNA: TGTGCCAGCAGCTCCAGCGGCGGGAGGGCCTACGAGCAGTACTTC. Translating it yields CASSSSGGRAYEQYF.

This rearrangement joins TRBV5-1 to TRBJ2-4, with a weak D call TRBD1 (9 bases). Trimming removed 4 bases from V and 7 bases from J, with 27 bases in between. This CDR3 is built from 18 residues. The V gene's germline CDR1 is SGHRS and CDR2 YFSETQ. This chain's CDR3 is CASSLDRGFDASGNIQYF. DNA of the CDR3: TGCGCCAGCAGCCTGGACAGGGGCTTTGATGCTAGCGGGAACATTCAGTACTTC.

This chain uses TRBV19 with TRBJ1-1; 8 nucleotides match TRBD1. After removal of 3 bases from V and 4 bases from J, the junction contained 13 bases not matched to a gene. This CDR3 is 17 amino acids long. CDR1 is LNHDA, CDR2 SQIVND, per germline (reference sequence). In nucleotides, the CDR3 is TGTGCCAGTAGTATCGGTAGGACAGGGCCTCCCCCCACTGAAGCTTTCTTT. It translates to CASSIGRTGPPPTEAFF.

The chain is built from TRBV5-6 and TRBJ2-1; 8 bases line up with TRBD1. CDR1 is SGHDT, CDR2 YYEEEE, per germline. This CDR3 is 15 amino acids long. Germline trimming cut 3 bases from V and 2 bases from J; bases unmatched to any gene: 4. In DNA form, the CDR3 reads TGTGCCAGCAGCTCAGGGGGCGCACCCTACAATGAGCAGTTCTTC. Amino acid sequence: CASSSGGAPYNEQFF.

J is TRBJ2-7 and V is TRBV28; tentatively, D is TRBD2 (5 bases). Germline loops: CDR1 MDHEN, CDR2 SYDVKM. V shed 7 bases and J shed 5 bases, with 15 bases lying between them. CDR3 length: 13 amino acids. This CDR3 reads CASTPGPGDEQYF. The CDR3 nucleotides are TGTGCCAGCACCCCGGGCCCCGGGGACGAGCAGTACTTC.

A word on this clone: A read error may produce the germline difference seen at one junction end. The rearrangement joins TRBV7-9 to TRBJ2-3, with TRBD2 matching over 11 bases. The CDR3 contains 13 residues. Germline CDR1 reads SEHNR; CDR2 reads FQNEAQ (reference sequence). The CDR3 spells CASSLAGGDTQYF. CDR3 sequence (DNA): TGTGCCAGCAGCCTAGCGGGAGGAGATACGCAGTATTTT.

The chain recombines TRBV19 with TRBJ1-1; 8 positions agree with TRBD1. The CDR3 has 12 amino acids. Germline lookup yields CDR1 LNHDA and CDR2 SQIVND (reference sequence). V shed 10 bases and J 3 bases; nucleotides not matched to a gene: 4. CDR3 bases: TGTGCCACTATGGACAGGGACACTGAAGCTTTCTTT. Its translation is CATMDRDTEAFF. Full variable domain (rest looked up from reference TRBV19 and TRBJ1-1): DGGITQSPKYLFRKEGQNVTLSCEQNLNHDAMYWYRQDPGQGLRLIYYSQIVNDFQKGDIAEGYSVSREKKESFPLTVTSAQKNPTAFYLCATMDRDTEAFFGQGTRLTVV.

V usage is TRBV30 and J usage is TRBJ1-3, with a weak D call TRBD1 (6 bases). Germline-derived CDR1 and CDR2 are GTSNPN and SVGIG (reference sequence). V was pared by 0 bases and J by 0 bases, with 15 bases between. The CDR3 totals 17 residues. The CDR3 nucleotides read TGTGCCTGGAGTGTACAGGGAGGGTTTAACTCTGGAAACACCATATATTTT. As protein: CAWSVQGGFNSGNTIYF.

The chain couples TRBV6-5 to TRBJ1-1, with a weak D call TRBD1 (5 bases). The V gene's germline CDR1 is MNHEY and CDR2 SVGAGI. Trimming took off 6 bases at V and 8 bases at J, with 10 bases between the two ends. The CDR3 has 11 amino acids. CDR3 nucleotide sequence: TGTGCCAGCAGCTGGGGGAGGGAAGCTTTCTTT. It specifies CASSWGREAFF.

The chain uses TRBV21-1 and TRBJ2-1; the table calls TRBD2, which could not be checked here. TRBV21-1 is assigned pseudogene status. The CDR3 totals 21 residues. The CDR3 DNA is TGTGCCAGCAGCAAAGTTATGGGACTAGCGGTTTCTCTGGGGCCCTACAATGAGCAGTTCTTC. Its protein is CASSKVMGLAVSLGPYNEQFF.

This sequence joins TRBV5-1 and TRBJ2-2; TRBD1 matches 8 bases. CDR1 is SGHRS, CDR2 YFSETQ, per germline. CDR3 length: 14 residues. Trimming removed 3 bases from V and 7 bases from J; junction bases left unmatched: 5. The CDR3, as DNA: TGCGCCAGCAGCTCACAGGGGGTGAACGGGGAGCTGTTTTTT. Its translation is CASSSQGVNGELFF. Combining the CDR3 with reference TRBV5-1 and TRBJ2-2 gives the whole variable domain KAGVTQTPRYLIKTRGQQVTLSCSPISGHRSVSWYQQTPGQGLQFLFEYFSETQRNKGNFPGRFSGRQFSNSRSEMNVSTLELGDSALYLCASSSQGVNGELFFGEGSRLTVL.

This chain connects TRBV3-1 (or the pseudogene TRBV3-2) to TRBJ2-1; 11 nucleotides agree with TRBD2. Germline assignment: CDR1 LGHDT and CDR2 YNNKEL (reference sequence). Germline trimming cut 0 bases from V and 7 bases from J; bases unmatched to any gene: 2. The CDR3 is made up of 15 amino acids. The CDR3 sequence: CASSQERLAGNEQFF. CDR3 in DNA: TGTGCCAGCAGCCAAGAGAGACTAGCGGGGAATGAGCAGTTCTTC.

This rearrangement joins TRBV4-3 to TRBJ1-1; D is unclear. Germline V gene data show CDR1 as LGHNA and CDR2 as YSLEER. V gave up 1 base and J gave up 4 bases, with 7 bases separating them. This CDR3 has 13 residues. CDR3 sequence reads: CASSQVHSTEAFF. CDR3 nucleotides: TGCGCCAGCAGCCAAGTTCACAGCACTGAAGCTTTCTTT.